The 22 T cell receptor beta chains below come from one sample, sequenced in a study of blood T cells in healthy people across ages. A J-beta primer mix and a sample-barcoded 5' primer were used in a second PCR of roughly 7 to 12 cycles. TCRdb re-analysed the 5' RACE reads in MiXCR, keeping a single row per CDR3 protein. Here the sample spans 1.8 million or so distinct CDR3 sequences, about two fifths being singletons. The sample comprised blood. These receptors all come from a human donor in good health.

Points on this clonotype: Its ends do not fully match the called genes, so a read error is possible. The chain joins TRBV3-1 to TRBJ2-1; tentative D call: TRBD1 (5 bases). The J call may be incorrect, as the DNA end agrees better with TRBJ2-7. CDR1 is LGHDT, CDR2 YNNKEL, per germline (reference sequence). The CDR3 is 13 amino acids. Here the CDR3 reads CVSSQQGQGEQYF. The CDR3 DNA follows: TGTGTCAGCAGCCAACAAGGTCAGGGCGAGCAGTACTTC.

This chain connects TRBV2 to TRBJ1-1; 9 positions match TRBD1. The V gene end was trimmed by 7 bases and the J gene end by 7 bases; junction bases not matched to a gene: 10. Germline V CDR1 and CDR2: SNHLY, FYNNEI. This CDR3 is built from 14 residues. CDR3 coding DNA: TGTGCCAGCACCTCGGACAGGGGAGGAAGTGAAGCTTTCTTT. Translation gives CASTSDRGGSEAFF. Based on the CDR3 plus reference TRBV2 and TRBJ1-1, the full variable domain is EPEVTQTPSHQVTQMGQEVILRCVPISNHLYFYWYRQILGQKVEFLVSFYNNEISEKSEIFDDQFSVERPDGSNFTLKIRSTKLEDSAMYFCASTSDRGGSEAFFGQGTRLTVV.

This clonotype was counted a few times. J is TRBJ1-1 and V is TRBV29-1; possible D gene TRBD1, 5 bases. The CDR3 extends over 13 amino acids. Trimming took 7 bases from V and 3 from J, leaving 15 bases between them. Germline CDR1 reads SQVTM; CDR2 reads ANQGSEA. Written as DNA, the CDR3 is TGCAGCGCAGGGATGGGGTGGGACACTGAAGCTTTCTTT. This gives the protein CSAGMGWDTEAFF.

This clonotype was found once. The rearrangement links TRBV12-3 or TRBV12-4 to TRBJ1-2; D is unclear. V was trimmed by 1 base and J by 0 bases, leaving 12 bases between them. The length of the CDR3 is 16 residues. CDR3 loop: CASSLGVREANYGYTF. CDR3 in DNA: TGTGCCAGCAGTTTAGGTGTCAGAGAAGCTAACTATGGCTACACCTTC.

V and J are TRBV11-2 and TRBJ1-2; tentatively, D is TRBD1 (6 bases). CDR1 is SGHAT and CDR2 is FQNNGV in the germline V gene. The CDR3 sequence is 15 residues long. The ends were cut back, 6 bases at V and 6 bases at J, with 20 bases in the middle. CDR3 sequence reads: CASSSLQGTFDGYTF. The DNA of the CDR3 is TGTGCCAGCAGTTCCTTACAGGGCACTTTTGATGGCTACACCTTC.

The chain combines TRBV7-9 with TRBJ1-2; the D is unclear. This CDR3 has 14 amino acids. Trimming left V 4 bases short and J 1 base short, with 10 bases between. Germline V gene data show CDR1 as SEHNR and CDR2 as FQNEAQ (reference sequence). The CDR3 loop reads CASSSAQINYGYTF. The CDR3 nucleotides read TGTGCCAGCAGCTCCGCACAGATTAACTATGGCTACACCTTC.

This clonotype was observed many times. This chain uses TRBV12-5 with TRBJ2-3; the D is unclear. This CDR3 spans 12 amino acids. The germline V and J ends were trimmed by 3 bases and 3 bases, with 4 bases remaining between them. Germline CDR1 and CDR2: LGHNT and FRNRAP. The CDR3 nucleotides read TGTGCTAGTGGTTTTTCTACAGATACGCAGTATTTT. It encodes CASGFSTDTQYF.

The chain combines TRBV6-5 with TRBJ1-4; D unresolved. This CDR3 is built from 13 residues. Germline CDR1 and CDR2: MNHEY and SVGAGI. Trimming stripped 3 bases from V and 8 bases from J, with 10 bases between. The CDR3, as DNA: TGTGCCAGCAGTTATAACAGCCACGAAAAACTGTTTTTT. Encoded protein: CASSYNSHEKLFF.

The V gene is TRBV20-1, the J gene TRBJ2-7, with 12 positions matching TRBD2. Germline CDR1 DFQATT, CDR2 SNEGSKA (reference sequence). V lost 7 bases, J lost 6 bases, and 7 bases stayed unmatched. This CDR3 spans 13 amino acids. The chain's CDR3 is CSGTTSGGSEQYF. The CDR3 DNA sequence: TGCAGTGGCACGACTAGCGGGGGTTCCGAGCAGTACTTC.

This clonotype was picked up a small number of times. The rearrangement links TRBV11-2 to TRBJ2-7, with 8 bases that match TRBD1. CDR3 size: 16 residues. Germline V gene lookup returns CDR1 SGHAT and CDR2 FQNNGV. Trimming took 0 bases from V and 2 from J; bases not matched to a gene: 6. CDR3 in DNA: TGTGCCAGCAGCTTAGATCTAACAGGGGGAACCTACGAGCAGTACTTC. Protein product: CASSLDLTGGTYEQYF.

This clonotype was seen more than once but under ten times. V gene TRBV3-1 combines with J gene TRBJ1-4; no clear D gene. The CDR3 covers 12 residues. The germline V gene has CDR1 LGHDT and CDR2 YNNKEL (reference sequence). V shed 4 bases and J shed 6 bases, with 6 bases lying between them. The CDR3 bases are TGTGCCAGCAGCCCTCGTCATGAAAAACTGTTTTTT. This codes for CASSPRHEKLFF.

The gene calls are TRBV6-1 and TRBJ2-7; the D is unclear. This CDR3 comprises 11 residues. V lost 1 base, J lost 7 bases, and 5 bases lay in between. Looked up from germline, CDR1 is MNHNS and CDR2 is SASEGT. The CDR3 loop is CASSEVREQYF. CDR3 DNA: TGTGCCAGCAGTGAAGTTAGGGAGCAGTACTTC.

CDR3 region: CAISDPTGLAGDTYEQYF. DNA of the CDR3: TGTGCCATCAGTGACCCTACGGGACTAGCGGGGGATACCTACGAGCAGTACTTC. The genes are TRBV10-3 and TRBJ2-7; 14 bases are shared with TRBD2. CDR1 ENHRY and CDR2 SYGVKD come from the germline V gene. Trimming at V came to 3 bases and at J to 2 bases, leaving 9 bases not matched to a gene. This CDR3 contains 18 residues.

This clonotype was recorded only once. The chain recombines TRBV4-2 with TRBJ1-1; D gene ambiguous. Per germline, CDR1 LGHNA and CDR2 YNFKEQ. V dropped 2 bases and J dropped 4 bases, with 8 bases sitting between them. The CDR3 contains 13 residues. The chain's CDR3 is CASSQRVPTEAFF. The CDR3 region has the DNA TGTGCCAGCAGCCAAAGGGTCCCCACTGAAGCTTTCTTT.

The genes are TRBV27 and TRBJ2-3; the match to TRBD1 covers 7 bases. With V trimmed by 2 bases and J by 7 bases, 3 bases remained unmatched. Germline CDR1 is MNHEY and CDR2 is SMNVEV (reference sequence). The CDR3 is 13 residues long. CDR3 amino acids: CASSLGTAYTQYF. In DNA form, the CDR3 reads TGTGCCAGCAGTTTAGGGACAGCCTATACGCAGTATTTT.

V gene TRBV6-5 combines with J gene TRBJ1-2; 7 nucleotides agree with TRBD1. The CDR3 is 13 amino acids. The trim removed 2 bases at V and 8 bases at J, leaving 5 bases unmatched. Per germline, CDR1 MNHEY and CDR2 SVGAGI. The CDR3 DNA reads TGTGCCAGCAGTTACGGGGACAGCTCCGGCTACACCTTC. Encoded protein: CASSYGDSSGYTF.

This clonotype was observed a few times. The chain combines TRBV18 with TRBJ1-1; maybe TRBD1 (5 bases). The CDR3 loop spans 16 amino acids. Trimming removed 1 base at V and 3 bases at J, with 15 bases between. Germline assignment: CDR1 KGHSH and CDR2 LQKENI. As DNA, the CDR3 is TGTGCCAGCTCACCACTGACCCTACGGGGGGACACTGAAGCTTTCTTT. Translating gives CASSPLTLRGDTEAFF.

J is TRBJ1-1 and V is TRBV19; no firm D call. V gave up 2 bases and J gave up 0 bases, with 7 bases separating them. This CDR3 has 14 residues. CDR1 and CDR2 from the germline V gene are LNHDA and SQIVND (reference sequence). CDR3 amino acids: CASSIQHLNTEAFF. The CDR3 DNA reads as TGTGCCAGTAGTATACAACATCTGAACACTGAAGCTTTCTTT.

J is TRBJ1-1 and V is TRBV4-2, with 7 bases identical to TRBD1. The V and J ends lost 0 bases and 3 bases, in that order; junction bases with no gene match: 7. Germline V gene data show CDR1 as LGHNA and CDR2 as YNFKEQ. CDR3 size: 16 residues. The DNA of the CDR3 is TGTGCCAGCAGCCAAGAAAGGGAGGGGGCGTACACTGAAGCTTTCTTT. Protein product: CASSQEREGAYTEAFF.

This sequence joins TRBV18 and TRBJ2-1; tentatively, D is TRBD2 (6 bases). Germline CDR1 reads KGHSH; CDR2 reads LQKENI. This CDR3 contains 16 residues. V was shortened by 3 bases and J by 7 bases, with 19 bases between the two germline ends. The CDR3 loop reads CASSPLSRGRENEQFF. The CDR3 DNA follows: TGTGCCAGCTCACCCTTGTCGCGGGGAAGGGAAAATGAGCAGTTCTTC.

In its sample, this clonotype was seen a few times. This sequence joins TRBV5-5 and TRBJ1-2; D is unresolved. In germline, CDR1 is SGHKS, CDR2 YYEKEE (reference sequence). The CDR3 runs to 13 residues. V lost 4 bases to trimming and J lost 9 bases, with 16 bases between them. The CDR3 loop reads CASSPQVRDSYTF. The CDR3, as DNA: TGTGCCAGCAGCCCCCAGGTGCGCGATAGCTACACCTTC.

The chain combines TRBV9 with TRBJ2-5; unclear D gene. The V gene's germline CDR1 is SGDLS and CDR2 YYNGEE. This CDR3 is 14 amino acids long. V shed 0 bases and J shed 3 bases, with 9 bases lying between them. The CDR3 DNA is TGTGCCAGCAGCGTAGACGGGCTCGAAGAGACCCAGTACTTC. It codes for CASSVDGLEETQYF.